This is a list of T cell receptor beta chains from one sample in a study of cytomegalovirus exposure and HLA in healthy donors. Profiled with immunoSEQ multiplex PCR; TCRdb holds only in-frame clones, not every one. The table includes over 200,000 clones, 82% detected once. The sequencing sample was made of PBMCs. Every receptor here comes from a woman between 40 and 55 years old in good health and CMV-seropositive. Each CDR3 is given with its conserved first and last residue. D genes are given only for firm matches. Rows give clone size only sometimes, using once, few, many, or a class for an expanded clone.

J gene: TRBJ2-7
clone size: few
V gene: TRBV4-3
D gene: TRBD2
CDR3 protein: CASSHLLASSSYEQYF
CDR3 DNA: TGCGCCAGCAGCCACTTACTAGCGTCGAGCTCCTACGAGCAGTACTTC

J gene: TRBJ2-3
clone size: .
V gene: TRBV6-5
D gene: TRBD1
CDR3 protein: CASSLRTGPDTQYF
CDR3 DNA: TGTGCCAGCAGTCTTCGGACAGGCCCAGATACGCAGTATTTT

J gene: TRBJ2-1
clone size: .
V gene: TRBV5-8
D gene: TRBD1
CDR3 protein: CASSSRDRGNNEQFF
CDR3 DNA: TGTGCCAGCAGCTCCCGGGACAGGGGGAACAATGAGCAGTTCTTC

J gene: TRBJ1-2
clone size: .
V gene: TRBV7-2
D gene: .
CDR3 protein: CASSSRTGPYGYTF
CDR3 DNA: TGTGCCAGCAGCTCTAGAACAGGGCCCTATGGCTACACCTTC

J gene: TRBJ1-1
clone size: few
V gene: TRBV6-5
D gene: .
CDR3 protein: CASIRRAEAFF
CDR3 DNA: TGTGCCAGCATCAGGAGGGCTGAAGCTTTCTTT

J gene: TRBJ1-4
clone size: .
V gene: TRBV7-2
D gene: TRBD1
CDR3 protein: CASSPRRQGAGFAEKLFF
CDR3 DNA: TGTGCCAGCAGCCCCAGGAGACAGGGGGCAGGATTCGCGGAAAAACTGTTTTTT

J gene: TRBJ2-1
clone size: .
V gene: TRBV5-1
D gene: TRBD1
CDR3 protein: CASSLGGGSYNEQFF
CDR3 DNA: TGCGCCAGCAGCTTAGGGGGCGGCTCCTACAATGAGCAGTTCTTC

J gene: TRBJ2-7
clone size: .
V gene: TRBV30
D gene: TRBD1
CDR3 protein: CAWTLGTGGYEQYF
CDR3 DNA: TGTGCCTGGACTCTCGGGACAGGGGGCTACGAGCAGTACTTC

J gene: TRBJ2-1
clone size: .
V gene: TRBV7-6
D gene: TRBD2
CDR3 protein: CASSLSRTSGYNEQFF
CDR3 DNA: TGTGCCAGCAGCTTAAGCCGGACTAGCGGGTACAATGAGCAGTTCTTC

J gene: TRBJ1-1
clone size: .
V gene: TRBV11-2
D gene: .
CDR3 protein: CASSLGAENTEAFF
CDR3 DNA: TGTGCCAGCAGCTTAGGGGCTGAGAACACTGAAGCTTTCTTT

J gene: TRBJ2-6
clone size: .
V gene: TRBV9
D gene: .
CDR3 protein: CASSSRSGSGANVLTF
CDR3 DNA: TGTGCCAGCAGCTCCCGGAGCGGGTCCGGGGCCAACGTCCTGACTTTC